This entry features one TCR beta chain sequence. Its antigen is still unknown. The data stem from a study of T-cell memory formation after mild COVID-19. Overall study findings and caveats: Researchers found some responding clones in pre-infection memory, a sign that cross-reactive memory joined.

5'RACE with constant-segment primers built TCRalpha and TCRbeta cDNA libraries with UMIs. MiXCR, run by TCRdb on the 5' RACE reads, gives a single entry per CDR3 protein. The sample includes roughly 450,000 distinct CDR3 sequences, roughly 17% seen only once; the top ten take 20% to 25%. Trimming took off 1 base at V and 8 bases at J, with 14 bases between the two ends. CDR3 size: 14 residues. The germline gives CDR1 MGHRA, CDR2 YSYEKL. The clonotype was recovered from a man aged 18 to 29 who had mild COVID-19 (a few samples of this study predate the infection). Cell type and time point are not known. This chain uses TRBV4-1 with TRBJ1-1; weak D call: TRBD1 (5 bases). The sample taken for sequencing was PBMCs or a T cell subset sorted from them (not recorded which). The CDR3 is CASSQGLRGAEAFF. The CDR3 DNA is TGCGCCAGCAGCCAAGGGCTAAGGGGAGCCGAAGCTTTCTTT.